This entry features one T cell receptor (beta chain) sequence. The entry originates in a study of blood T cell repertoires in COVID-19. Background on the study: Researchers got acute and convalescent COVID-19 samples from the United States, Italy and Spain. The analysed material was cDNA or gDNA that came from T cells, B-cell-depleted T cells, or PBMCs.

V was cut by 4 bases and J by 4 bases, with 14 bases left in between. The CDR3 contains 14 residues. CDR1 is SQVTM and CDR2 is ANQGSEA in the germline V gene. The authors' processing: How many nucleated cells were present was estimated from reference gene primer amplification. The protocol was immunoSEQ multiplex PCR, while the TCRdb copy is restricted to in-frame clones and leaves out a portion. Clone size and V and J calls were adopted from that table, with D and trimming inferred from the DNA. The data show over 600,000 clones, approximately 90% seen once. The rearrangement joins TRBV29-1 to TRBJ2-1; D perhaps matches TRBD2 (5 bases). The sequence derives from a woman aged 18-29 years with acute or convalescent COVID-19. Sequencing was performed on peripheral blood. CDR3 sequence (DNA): TGCAGCGTTGCCCCAGCCGGGGATTACAATGAGCAGTTCTTC. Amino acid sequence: CSVAPAGDYNEQFF.